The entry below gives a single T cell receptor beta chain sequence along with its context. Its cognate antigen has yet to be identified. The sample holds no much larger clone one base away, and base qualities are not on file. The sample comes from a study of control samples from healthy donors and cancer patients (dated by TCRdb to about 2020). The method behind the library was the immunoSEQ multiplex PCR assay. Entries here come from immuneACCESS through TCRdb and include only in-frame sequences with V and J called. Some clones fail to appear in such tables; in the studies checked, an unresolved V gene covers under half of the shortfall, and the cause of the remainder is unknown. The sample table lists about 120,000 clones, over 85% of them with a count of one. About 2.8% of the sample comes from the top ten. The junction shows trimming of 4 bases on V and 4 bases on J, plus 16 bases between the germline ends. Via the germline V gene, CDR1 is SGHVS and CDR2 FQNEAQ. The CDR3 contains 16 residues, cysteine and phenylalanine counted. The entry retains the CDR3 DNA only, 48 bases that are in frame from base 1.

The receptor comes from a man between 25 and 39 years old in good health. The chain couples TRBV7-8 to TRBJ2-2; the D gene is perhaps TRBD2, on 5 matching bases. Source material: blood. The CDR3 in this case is CASSSADSLPTGELFF. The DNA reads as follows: TGTGCCAGCAGCTCGGCGGACTCACTCCCCACCGGGGAGCTGTTTTTT.